The 12 T cell receptor beta chains below were found in one sample sequenced in a study of T cell responses to AZD1222 COVID-19 vaccine. The table came from immunoSEQ multiplex PCR; TCRdb's copy has only in-frame clones and leaves some out. The sample has about 140,000 clones, 80% to 95% seen once. Sequenced material: peripheral blood, taken on day 0 of AZD1222 vaccination. Source of these receptors: an adult in good health.

The rearrangement links TRBV5-4 to TRBJ2-7, with 10 bases that match TRBD2. CDR3 length: 14 amino acids. The germline gives CDR1 SGHNT, CDR2 YYREEE (reference sequence). The V and J ends lost 2 bases and 4 bases, in that order; junction bases with no gene match: 3. The CDR3 DNA sequence: TGTGCCAGCAGCTTAGCTAGCGGGAGATACGAGCAGTACTTC. Translated: CASSLASGRYEQYF.

The rearrangement links TRBV7-9 to TRBJ1-1; a possible D gene is TRBD1 (5 bases). V was cut by 5 bases and J by 5 bases, with 15 bases left in between. CDR3 length equals 14 residues. Germline V gene data show CDR1 as SEHNR and CDR2 as FQNEAQ (reference sequence). In nucleotides, the CDR3 is TGTGCCAGCAGCCCCCCTAAGGGGACGACTGAAGCTTTCTTT. This sequence encodes CASSPPKGTTEAFF. Together with reference TRBV7-9 and TRBJ1-1, the CDR3 gives the full variable domain: DTGVSQNPRHKITKRGQNVTFRCDPISEHNRLYWYRQTLGQGPEFLTYFQNEAQLEKSRLLSDRFSAERPKGSFSTLEIQRTEQGDSAMYLCASSPPKGTTEAFFGQGTRLTVV.

This rearrangement joins TRBV5-4 to TRBJ2-1, with D perhaps being TRBD1 or TRBD2 (6 bases each). The CDR3 is 15 amino acids. V dropped 2 bases and J dropped 4 bases, with 13 bases sitting between them. Germline loops: CDR1 SGHNT, CDR2 YYREEE (reference sequence). CDR3 bases: TGTGCCAGCAGCTTCAGGCAGGGGAGGTACAATGAGCAGTTCTTC. It codes for CASSFRQGRYNEQFF.

The chain couples TRBV18 to TRBJ2-7; a weak D match, TRBD1 (6 bases). From germline, CDR1 is KGHSH and CDR2 LQKENI. V was cut by 0 bases and J by 3 bases, with 12 bases left in between. The CDR3 extends over 15 amino acids. CDR3 loop: CASSPPGRGGYEQYF. CDR3 sequence (DNA): TGTGCCAGCTCACCACCCGGGCGAGGGGGCTACGAGCAGTACTTC.

This chain uses TRBV7-9 with TRBJ2-7, with 9 bases that match TRBD1. The junction had 11 bases not matched to a gene; V was cut back by 5 bases and J by 6 bases. Germline CDR1 and CDR2: SEHNR and FQNEAQ (reference sequence). The length of the CDR3 is 15 residues. DNA for the CDR3: TGTGCCAGCAGCCCATGGGGACAGGGAATCCCCGAGCAGTACTTC. Translated, it gives CASSPWGQGIPEQYF.

This clone was detected only once. The rearrangement links TRBV5-1 to TRBJ2-1; D possibly corresponds to TRBD2 (6 bases). Germline V gene lookup returns CDR1 SGHRS and CDR2 YFSETQ. V was trimmed by 4 bases and J by 8 bases, leaving 16 bases between them. This CDR3 spans 14 amino acids. The CDR3 nucleotides read TGCGCCAGCAGCCTGGTTTCCGGGAGCGATGAGCAGTTCTTC. This translates into CASSLVSGSDEQFF.

The chain joins TRBV5-5 to TRBJ2-7; D is ambiguous. This CDR3 has 13 residues. Germline assignment: CDR1 SGHKS and CDR2 YYEKEE (reference sequence). Trimming cost V 1 base and J 0 bases, with 5 bases left between them. In DNA, the CDR3 is TGTGCCAGCAGCTTGTTTGACTCCTACGAGCAGTACTTC. Its protein product is CASSLFDSYEQYF.

CDR3 loop: CAISQDRAYGYTF. CDR3 bases: TGTGCCATCAGTCAGGACAGGGCCTATGGCTACACCTTC. This chain connects TRBV10-3 to TRBJ1-2, with TRBD1 matching 8 bases. V lost 5 bases and J lost 4; bases outside the gene matches: 3. The CDR3 runs to 13 residues. CDR1 and CDR2 (germline): ENHRY, SYGVKD.

The rearrangement uses TRBV6-5 and TRBJ2-7, with D hard to call. This CDR3 has 13 residues. Germline V gene lookup returns CDR1 MNHEY and CDR2 SVGAGI. The ends were cut back, 8 bases at V and 3 bases at J, with 14 bases in the middle. Written as DNA, the CDR3 is TGTGCCAGCTCCCAGGCAGTCCTCTACGAGCAGTACTTC. Translated: CASSQAVLYEQYF.

This rearrangement joins TRBV7-6 to TRBJ1-3; no reliable D call. The germline CDR1 and CDR2 sequences are SGHVS and FNYEAQ. Between the trimmed V and J ends, which lost 5 bases and 0 bases, there was a span of 17 bases. The CDR3 sequence is 17 residues long. The CDR3 region has the DNA TGTGCCAGCAGCCCCCGTCCGCAAGGGTCCTCTGGAAACACCATATATTTT. It codes for CASSPRPQGSSGNTIYF.

The CDR3 loop is CASSLAVPTATNGYTF. CDR3 in DNA: TGTGCCAGCAGCTTAGCTGTTCCGACGGCTACAAATGGCTACACCTTC. This chain links TRBV7-2 with TRBJ1-2; D unresolved. The CDR3 is 16 amino acids. V lost 0 bases to trimming and J lost 6 bases, with 17 bases between them. CDR1 and CDR2 (germline): SGHTA, FQGNSA.

The gene calls are TRBV29-1 and TRBJ2-2; 7 nucleotides agree with TRBD2. Germline V gene lookup returns CDR1 SQVTM and CDR2 ANQGSEA. After removal of 4 bases from V and 4 bases from J, the junction contained 15 bases not matched to a gene. The CDR3 consists of 17 residues. CDR3 DNA sequence: TGCAGCGTTGCCTCCTGGGGCCCTGGGGGGGGCACCGGGGAGCTGTTTTTT. Protein product: CSVASWGPGGGTGELFF.